This record looks at one TCR beta chain sequence and its context. The antigen remains unidentified. Assay: immunoSEQ multiplex PCR; the TCRdb copy retains only in-frame clones and omits some. The sample lists about 270,000 clones, around 77% occurring once. The sample is drawn from a study of cytotoxic CD8 clonotypes in ibrutinib-treated CLL. Looking at the study overall: Recorded responses included around 25 partial and 2 complete; following median 68 months, roughly 15 stayed remitted and around twelve progressed. Collecting the response samples happened after a median 12 months of treatment, with a range of 6 to 36.

The germline CDR1 and CDR2 sequences are SGHTA and FQGNSA. The CDR3 spans 15 residues. After removal of 1 base from V and 7 bases from J, the junction contained 9 bases not matched to a gene. Study-level points and caveats: Clonality went up at ibrutinib response and then declined back toward baseline at progression.

The sequences come from PBMCs, collected at disease progression, from a patient treated with ibrutinib. This TCR derives from a human donor with chronic lymphocytic leukemia. This sequence joins TRBV7-2 and TRBJ1-1, with 7 bases identical to TRBD1. CDR3 coding DNA: TGTGCCAGCAGCTTAGATGGCAGGGGGAGCTATGAAGCTTTCTTT. Encoded protein: CASSLDGRGSYEAFF.